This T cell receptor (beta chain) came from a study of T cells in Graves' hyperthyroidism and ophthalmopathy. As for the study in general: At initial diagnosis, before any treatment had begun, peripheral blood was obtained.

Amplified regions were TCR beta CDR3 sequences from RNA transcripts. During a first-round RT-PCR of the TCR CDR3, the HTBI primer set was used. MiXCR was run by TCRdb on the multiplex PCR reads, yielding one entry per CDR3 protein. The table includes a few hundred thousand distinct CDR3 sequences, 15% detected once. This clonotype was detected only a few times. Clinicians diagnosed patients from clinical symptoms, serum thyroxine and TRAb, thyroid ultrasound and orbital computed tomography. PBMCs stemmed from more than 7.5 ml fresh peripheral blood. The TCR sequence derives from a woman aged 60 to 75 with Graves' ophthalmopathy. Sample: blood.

In DNA, the CDR3 is TGTGCCAGCAGGTCCGGGACATGGAACACCGGGGAGCTGTTTTTT. It is translated as CASRSGTWNTGELFF. This chain uses TRBV6-1 with TRBJ2-2; TRBD1 is a possible D gene (6 bases). The CDR3 runs 15 residues. Germline V gene data show CDR1 as MNHNS and CDR2 as SASEGT. V was clipped by 6 bases and J by 1 base, with 12 bases between them.